The 18 T cell receptor beta chains listed next were all sequenced from one sample in a study of technical replicates of blood from several donors (dated by TCRdb to about 2017). The library was built by means of the immunoSEQ multiplex PCR assay. TCRdb carries this immuneACCESS record with in-frame sequences only. Its versions omit some clonotypes, under half of them owing to an unresolved V gene in the studies checked, with the rest unexplained. The sample table contains around 100,000 clones; only one count was recorded for roughly 95% of them. Jointly, the top ten make up 0.2% to 0.25% of the sample. Sequencing was performed on T cells isolated from PBMCs. All receptors derive from a human donor in good health.

This clone appeared a single time. This rearrangement joins TRBV5-6 to TRBJ1-1, with D hard to call. V lost 4 bases to trimming and J lost 1 base, with 8 bases between them. CDR1 SGHDT and CDR2 YYEEEE come from the germline V gene. The CDR3 loop spans 13 amino acids. Here the CDR3 DNA reads TGTGCCAGCAGCCCCCCCCAGAACACTGAAGCTTTCTTT. It encodes CASSPPQNTEAFF.

The chain recombines TRBV2 with TRBJ2-3; D is uncertain. Germline V gene data show CDR1 as SNHLY and CDR2 as FYNNEI. The CDR3 has 11 residues. V shed 7 bases and J shed 2 bases, with 4 bases lying between them. This CDR3 is CASTYTDTQYF. The CDR3 DNA sequence: TGTGCCAGCACCTACACAGATACGCAGTATTTT.

V gene TRBV6-5 combines with J gene TRBJ1-1; 9 bases line up with TRBD1. Trimming removed 5 bases from V and 1 base from J; junction bases left unmatched: 5. The CDR3 is made up of 15 amino acids. Germline V gene data show CDR1 as MNHEY and CDR2 as SVGAGI. The CDR3 DNA reads as TGTGCCAGCAGTACACGGACAGGGGAGAACACTGAAGCTTTCTTT. Its protein is CASSTRTGENTEAFF.

The rearrangement uses TRBV11-2 and TRBJ1-2; TRBD1 aligns across 8 bases. From germline, CDR1 is SGHAT and CDR2 FQNNGV. CDR3 length: 15 residues. With 5 bases clipped from V and 2 bases from J, the junction kept 7 bases outside the gene matches. The CDR3 DNA follows: TGTGCCAGCAGCCACTACCGGGACAGGAACTATGGCTACACCTTC. This gives the protein CASSHYRDRNYGYTF.

This clone occurred once. The chain employs TRBV11-2 and TRBJ2-7, with 7 positions matching TRBD1. V was pared by 8 bases and J by 3 bases, with 16 bases of the junction left unmatched. Germline CDR1 and CDR2: SGHAT and FQNNGV. This CDR3 has 16 residues. CDR3 sequence (DNA): TGTGCCAGCTGCAGCTTGGGTTTGGACAGGCTCTACGAGCAGTACTTC. The encoded protein is CASCSLGLDRLYEQYF.

V is TRBV7-9 and J is TRBJ2-1; 7 bases map to TRBD1. The CDR3 is made up of 15 amino acids. CDR1 and CDR2 from the germline V gene are SEHNR and FQNEAQ (reference sequence). V was pared by 3 bases and J by 4 bases, with 6 bases of the junction left unmatched. CDR3 coding DNA: TGTGCCAGCAGCTTCAACACAGGGGTATACAATGAGCAGTTCTTC. It translates to CASSFNTGVYNEQFF.

The chain is built from TRBV5-4 and TRBJ1-4; 8 bases are a match to TRBD1. This CDR3 region has 17 residues. Trimming cost V 4 bases and J 0 bases; bases outside gene matches: 8. Per germline, CDR1 SGHNT and CDR2 YYREEE (reference sequence). This CDR3 is CASSTGQGTATNEKLFF. Here the CDR3 DNA reads TGTGCCAGCAGCACCGGACAGGGTACTGCAACTAATGAAAAACTGTTTTTT.

This clone was counted once. The V gene is TRBV5-1, the J gene TRBJ1-2, with a weak D call TRBD1 (6 bases). V lost 2 bases to trimming and J lost 4 bases, with 15 bases between them. CDR3 length: 15 amino acids. From germline, CDR1 is SGHRS and CDR2 YFSETQ. The CDR3 protein is CASSFEDSISYGYTF. CDR3 coding DNA: TGCGCCAGCAGCTTTGAGGACAGCATAAGCTATGGCTACACCTTC.

The rearrangement uses TRBV9 and TRBJ2-1; possibly TRBD2 for D (6 bases). Per germline, CDR1 SGDLS and CDR2 YYNGEE. The V and J ends lost 5 bases and 1 base respectively, with 16 bases between them. The CDR3 contains 16 residues. CDR3 sequence reads: CASSPSSGWSYNEQFF. CDR3 sequence (DNA): TGTGCCAGCAGTCCTAGTAGCGGATGGTCCTACAATGAGCAGTTCTTC.

V is TRBV7-9 and J is TRBJ2-3, with 8 positions matching TRBD2. Germline CDR1 reads SEHNR; CDR2 reads FQNEAQ (reference sequence). There are 15 residues in the CDR3. J lost 5 bases, V lost 1 base, and 5 bases had no gene match. The CDR3 DNA sequence: TGTGCCAGCAGCTTAGAGGGACTAGGGGAAGATACGCAGTATTTT. It yields the protein CASSLEGLGEDTQYF. The variable domain in full, with the rest retrieved from reference TRBV7-9 and TRBJ2-3, is DTGVSQNPRHKITKRGQNVTFRCDPISEHNRLYWYRQTLGQGPEFLTYFQNEAQLEKSRLLSDRFSAERPKGSFSTLEIQRTEQGDSAMYLCASSLEGLGEDTQYFGPGTRLTVL.

The chain recombines TRBV5-1 with TRBJ2-7, with 9 bases that match TRBD1. Per germline, CDR1 SGHRS and CDR2 YFSETQ. Losses at the gene ends were 5 bases for V and 5 bases for J; bases not matched to a gene: 5. This CDR3 is built from 13 residues. CDR3 loop: CASSWTGAHEQYF. Written as DNA, the CDR3 is TGCGCCAGCAGTTGGACAGGGGCCCACGAGCAGTACTTC.

CDR3 in DNA: TGTGCCAGCAGTATTAAGGGGGACACCATATATTTT. Encoded protein: CASSIKGDTIYF. The chain carries TRBV28 and TRBJ1-3; a possible D gene is TRBD1 (6 bases). V was pared by 5 bases and J by 8 bases, with 10 bases between. The length of the CDR3 is 12 residues. Germline lookup yields CDR1 MDHEN and CDR2 SYDVKM.

V gene TRBV7-6 combines with J gene TRBJ2-3; possibly TRBD2 for D (5 bases). The germline V gene encodes CDR1 SGHVS and CDR2 FNYEAQ. The CDR3 is 15 residues long. V was trimmed by 3 bases and J by 0 bases, leaving 10 bases between them. CDR3 DNA sequence: TGTGCCAGCAGCTTGAGAGCGGAGAGCACAGATACGCAGTATTTT. Its translation: CASSLRAESTDTQYF.

The chain recombines TRBV5-8 with TRBJ2-3, with D uncertain. The CDR3 is made up of 17 amino acids. The germline gives CDR1 SGHTS, CDR2 YDEGEE. V lost 0 bases, J lost 2 bases, and 16 bases lay in between. Here the CDR3 DNA reads TGTGCCAGCAGCTTGGAACGACTCCAACGGTTCACAGATACGCAGTATTTT. Protein sequence: CASSLERLQRFTDTQYF.

V is TRBV10-3 and J is TRBJ1-3; D remains ambiguous. The CDR3 consists of 15 residues. Between the trimmed V and J ends, which lost 5 bases and 0 bases, there was a span of 11 bases. Germline lookup yields CDR1 ENHRY and CDR2 SYGVKD. The CDR3 nucleotides read TGTGCCATCAGTCTGGACTCACTCTCTGGAAACACCATATATTTT. Its protein is CAISLDSLSGNTIYF.

V and J are TRBV7-2 and TRBJ2-7, with 7 bases fitting TRBD2. Trimming took 8 bases from V and 2 from J; bases not matched to a gene: 9. The CDR3 has 14 residues. Germline V gene data show CDR1 as SGHTA and CDR2 as FQGNSA. In nucleotides, the CDR3 is TGTGCCAGCGGGAGGGAGTCAAACCCCTACGAGCAGTACTTC. This gives the protein CASGRESNPYEQYF.

The V and J genes are TRBV10-2 and TRBJ2-2, with D perhaps TRBD1 (6 bases). The germline CDR1 and CDR2 sequences are WSHSY and SAAADI. This CDR3 is built from 14 residues. Trimming shortened V by 8 bases and J by 6 bases, and 16 bases separated the two germline ends. DNA for the CDR3: TGCGCCAGCCGGGGCAGGGGACCGCCCGGGGAGCTGTTTTTT. The encoded protein is CASRGRGPPGELFF.

This clone showed up just once. V gene TRBV4-1 combines with J gene TRBJ2-2, with 7 bases that match TRBD1. From germline, CDR1 is MGHRA and CDR2 YSYEKL. J lost 6 bases, V lost 2 bases, and 3 bases had no gene match. This CDR3 comprises 14 residues. CDR3 loop: CASSQPQGAGELFF. DNA for the CDR3: TGCGCCAGCAGCCAACCTCAGGGGGCCGGGGAGCTGTTTTTT.